A single sample gave rise to the 10 T cell receptor beta chains below, sequenced in a study of blood T cell repertoires in COVID-19. Repertoires were generated with immunoSEQ multiplex PCR, while TCRdb's copy carries only in-frame clones and drops some. The sample contains about 48,000 clones, less than 95% of which appear only once. Sequencing was carried out using peripheral blood. These receptors were obtained from a man aged 65 to 79 with acute or convalescent COVID-19.

The J gene is TRBJ2-2, the V gene TRBV5-1, with D uncertain. The CDR3 is 16 residues long. Germline loops: CDR1 SGHRS, CDR2 YFSETQ. Deletions cut 0 bases from V and 1 base from J, with 10 bases between. CDR3 loop: CASSLVPVGNTGELFF. CDR3 in DNA: TGCGCCAGCAGCTTGGTCCCGGTCGGGAACACCGGGGAGCTGTTTTTT.

The V call is TRBV9, the J call TRBJ1-6, with D possibly matching TRBD1 (5 bases). Germline V lookup: CDR1 SGDLS, CDR2 YYNGEE. Trimming took off 2 bases at V and 7 bases at J, with 22 bases between the two ends. This CDR3 has 18 amino acids. DNA of the CDR3: TGTGCCAGCAGCGTGAGACCAACGGGGGATAATGCCAATTCACCCCTCCACTTT. Residues: CASSVRPTGDNANSPLHF.

The chain combines TRBV27 with TRBJ1-2, with 10 bases matching TRBD1. Germline V CDR1 and CDR2: MNHEY, SMNVEV (reference sequence). The V gene end was trimmed by 3 bases and the J gene end by 6 bases; junction bases not matched to a gene: 7. This CDR3 is 15 amino acids long. CDR3 coding DNA: TGTGCCAGCAGTTTCAGGGACAGGGGTAGAAATGGCTACACCTTC. Protein product: CASSFRDRGRNGYTF.

The sample holds a few counts of this clone. This rearrangement joins TRBV14 to TRBJ1-6, with 11 positions matching TRBD1. The CDR3 runs 15 residues. CDR1 is SGHDN, CDR2 FVKESK, per germline. J lost 6 bases, V lost 3 bases, and 1 base had no gene match. The CDR3 coding sequence is TGTGCCAGCAGCCACGGACAGGGGGCTAATTCACCCCTCCACTTT. It yields the protein CASSHGQGANSPLHF.

The chain links TRBV30 to TRBJ1-1, with D possibly matching TRBD1 (5 bases). The germline V and J ends were trimmed by 0 bases and 8 bases, with 13 bases remaining between them. Germline CDR1 and CDR2: GTSNPN and SVGIG (reference sequence). CDR3 length equals 13 residues. CDR3 amino acids: CAWSVNWQGEAFF. DNA for the CDR3: TGTGCCTGGAGTGTAAATTGGCAGGGAGAAGCTTTCTTT.

This chain joins TRBV11-2 and TRBJ1-4; 8 bases line up with TRBD1. The CDR3 contains 16 residues. Germline CDR1 reads SGHAT; CDR2 reads FQNNGV. Germline trimming cut 2 bases from V and 7 bases from J; bases unmatched to any gene: 9. The CDR3 nucleotides read TGTGCCAGCAGCTTAATTCAGGGGGCCTCGGGTGAAAAACTGTTTTTT. Its translation is CASSLIQGASGEKLFF. Based on the CDR3 plus reference TRBV11-2 and TRBJ1-4, the full variable domain is EAGVAQSPRYKIIEKRQSVAFWCNPISGHATLYWYQQILGQGPKLLIQFQNNGVVDDSQLPKDRFSAERLKGVDSTLKIQPAKLEDSAVYLCASSLIQGASGEKLFFGSGTQLSVL.

A single count supports this clone. The V gene is TRBV19, the J gene TRBJ2-7; 8 nucleotides match TRBD1. Germline V gene lookup returns CDR1 LNHDA and CDR2 SQIVND (reference sequence). V shed 3 bases and J 2 bases; nucleotides not matched to a gene: 6. The CDR3 sequence is 15 residues long. The chain's CDR3 is CASSIGGQAAYEQYF. The CDR3 DNA follows: TGTGCCAGTAGTATCGGGGGACAGGCTGCCTACGAGCAGTACTTC.

The rearrangement uses TRBV28 and TRBJ1-2; 11 bases map to TRBD1. Germline loops: CDR1 MDHEN, CDR2 SYDVKM. This CDR3 region has 17 residues. Trimming at V came to 4 bases and at J to 6 bases, leaving 13 bases not matched to a gene. CDR3 protein: CASSSGTGGGGRHGYTF. For the CDR3, the DNA is TGTGCCAGCAGTTCCGGGACAGGGGGAGGTGGTCGTCATGGCTACACCTTC.

The CDR3 DNA is TGTGCCAGCAGTCGGACAGGGGCGAGGAACACCATATATTTT. It encodes CASSRTGARNTIYF. The chain recombines TRBV28 with TRBJ1-3; 9 nucleotides agree with TRBD1. Looked up from germline, CDR1 is MDHEN and CDR2 is SYDVKM. This CDR3 is built from 14 residues. Unmatched junction bases numbered 6, after V lost 5 bases and J lost 7 bases. Looking up the rest from reference TRBV28 and TRBJ1-3 gives the full variable domain: DVKVTQSSRYLVKRTGEKVFLECVQDMDHENMFWYRQDPGLGLRLIYFSYDVKMKEKGDIPEGYSVSREKKERFSLILESASTNQTSMYLCASSRTGARNTIYFGEGSWLTVV.

The chain recombines TRBV5-8 with TRBJ1-3; no definite D call. V lost 0 bases and J 6 bases, leaving 13 bases between the germline ends. The CDR3 runs to 15 residues. The germline V gene has CDR1 SGHTS and CDR2 YDEGEE. CDR3 in amino acids: CASSLERGLKNTIYF. DNA for the CDR3: TGTGCCAGCAGCTTGGAACGGGGATTGAAAAACACCATATATTTT. Complete variable domain (other parts from reference TRBV5-8 and TRBJ1-3): EAGVTQSPTHLIKTRGQQATLRCSPISGHTSVYWYQQALGLGLQFLLWYDEGEERNRGNFPPRFSGRQFPNYSSELNVNALELEDSALYLCASSLERGLKNTIYFGEGSWLTVV.